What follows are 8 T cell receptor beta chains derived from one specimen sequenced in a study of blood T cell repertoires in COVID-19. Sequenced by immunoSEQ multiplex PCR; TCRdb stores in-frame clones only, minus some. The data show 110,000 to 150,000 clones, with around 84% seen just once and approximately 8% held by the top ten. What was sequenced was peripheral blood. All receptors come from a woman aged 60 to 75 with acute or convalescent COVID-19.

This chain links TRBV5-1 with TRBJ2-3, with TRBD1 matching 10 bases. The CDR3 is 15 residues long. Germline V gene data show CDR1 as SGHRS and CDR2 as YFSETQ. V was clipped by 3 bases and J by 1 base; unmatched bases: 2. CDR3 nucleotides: TGCGCCAGCAGCTCCGGACAGGGGGGCACAGATACGCAGTATTTT. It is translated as CASSSGQGGTDTQYF.

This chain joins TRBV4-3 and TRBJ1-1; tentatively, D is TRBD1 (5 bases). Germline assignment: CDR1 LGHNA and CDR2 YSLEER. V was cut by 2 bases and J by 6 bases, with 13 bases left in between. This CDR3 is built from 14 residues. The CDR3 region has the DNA TGCGCCAGCAGCCAAAACGAGGGACTTTCTGAAGCTTTCTTT. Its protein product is CASSQNEGLSEAFF.

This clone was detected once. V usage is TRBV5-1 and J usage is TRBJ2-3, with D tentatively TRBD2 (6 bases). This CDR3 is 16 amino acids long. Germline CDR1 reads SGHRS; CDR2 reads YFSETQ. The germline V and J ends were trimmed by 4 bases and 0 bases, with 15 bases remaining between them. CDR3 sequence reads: CASSVRAGGSTDTQYF. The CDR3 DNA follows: TGCGCCAGCAGCGTGCGGGCCGGGGGAAGCACAGATACGCAGTATTTT.

This CDR3 reads CASSPPTGALTDTQYF. CDR3 DNA sequence: TGCGCCAGCAGCCCTCCTACAGGCGCCCTCACAGATACGCAGTATTTT. This chain links TRBV5-1 with TRBJ2-3; a possible D gene is TRBD1 (5 bases). The germline gives CDR1 SGHRS, CDR2 YFSETQ. With 4 bases removed from V and 2 bases from J, the gap between germline ends came to 17 bases. The CDR3 is 16 residues long. Full variable domain (outside the CDR3, taken from reference TRBV5-1 and TRBJ2-3): KAGVTQTPRYLIKTRGQQVTLSCSPISGHRSVSWYQQTPGQGLQFLFEYFSETQRNKGNFPGRFSGRQFSNSRSEMNVSTLELGDSALYLCASSPPTGALTDTQYFGPGTRLTVL.

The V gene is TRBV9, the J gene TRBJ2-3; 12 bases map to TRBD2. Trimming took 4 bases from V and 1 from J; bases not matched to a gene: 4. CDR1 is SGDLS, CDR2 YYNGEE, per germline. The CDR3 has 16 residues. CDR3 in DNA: TGTGCCAGCAGCCACCGGACTAGCGGGGGCACAGATACGCAGTATTTT. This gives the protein CASSHRTSGGTDTQYF.

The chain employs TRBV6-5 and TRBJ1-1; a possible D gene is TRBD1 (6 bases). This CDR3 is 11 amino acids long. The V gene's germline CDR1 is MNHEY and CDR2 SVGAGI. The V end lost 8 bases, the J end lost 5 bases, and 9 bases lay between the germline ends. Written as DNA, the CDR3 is TGTGCCAGCGGGACACCTACTGAAGCTTTCTTT. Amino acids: CASGTPTEAFF.

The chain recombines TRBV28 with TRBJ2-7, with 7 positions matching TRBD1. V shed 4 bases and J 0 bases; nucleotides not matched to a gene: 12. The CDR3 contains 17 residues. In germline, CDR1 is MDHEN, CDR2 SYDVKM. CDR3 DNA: TGTGCCAGCAGTTCCATCCCTCCCGAGGGGGCCTCCTACGAGCAGTACTTC. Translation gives CASSSIPPEGASYEQYF.

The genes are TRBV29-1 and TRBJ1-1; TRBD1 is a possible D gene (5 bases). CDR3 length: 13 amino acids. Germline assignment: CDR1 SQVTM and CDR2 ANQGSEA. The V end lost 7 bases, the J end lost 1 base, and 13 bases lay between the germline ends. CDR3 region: CSADQGWNTEAFF. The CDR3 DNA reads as TGCAGCGCCGATCAGGGCTGGAACACTGAAGCTTTCTTT.